This T cell receptor beta chain was observed in a study of blood T cell repertoires in COVID-19. Clones were sequenced by immunoSEQ multiplex PCR, and TCRdb holds only the in-frame ones, with some missing. The sample yields roughly 100,000 clones, about 64% seen once. This clone has just a few counts. V was cut by 1 base and J by 3 bases, with 7 bases left in between. Germline CDR1 reads LNHDA; CDR2 reads SQIVND (reference sequence). CDR3 length equals 13 residues. J is TRBJ2-7 and V is TRBV19; weak D call: TRBD2 (5 bases). This sequence was found in a human donor with acute or convalescent COVID-19. The donor label of this sample is uncertain. The sequenced sample was peripheral blood. The CDR3 sequence is CASSIGEGYEQYF. The DNA for the CDR3 is TGTGCCAGTAGTATAGGAGAGGGCTACGAGCAGTACTTC.